Listed here are 11 T cell receptor beta chains from one sample, sequenced in a study of human T cells and chemical hapten exposure. TCRdb analysed the RACE reads with MiXCR anew, one entry per CDR3 protein. Of 150,000 to 200,000 distinct CDR3 sequences listed, about 14% are singletons. As to time point: patch test 1, 2 weeks after DPC sensitization. The treatment was: therapeutic diphenylcyclopropenone sensitization with weekly scalp DPC. The source was whole blood, collected in connection with sensitization to the hapten diphenylcyclopropenone (DPC). The source of these receptors is a woman aged 30 to 39 with alopecia areata. Some clones in this sample may be carry-over from other donors' samples.

This clonotype was recorded only once. The rearrangement uses TRBV6-5 and TRBJ2-5; TRBD2 matches 11 bases. V lost 5 bases to trimming and J lost 2 bases; unmatched junction nucleotides: 4. The CDR3 spans 15 residues. Germline CDR1 is MNHEY and CDR2 is SVGAGI. CDR3 bases: TGTGCCAGCAGTCAACTAGCGGGGGAGCAAGAGACCCAGTACTTC. Encoded protein: CASSQLAGEQETQYF.

This clonotype was seen at least ten times. The chain carries TRBV12-3 or TRBV12-4 and TRBJ2-7; TRBD1 aligns across 7 bases. This CDR3 is built from 14 residues. Trimming at V came to 5 bases and at J to 0 bases, leaving 4 bases not matched to a gene. Here the CDR3 reads CASSERDSSYEQYF. CDR3 nucleotide sequence: TGTGCCAGCAGTGAGAGGGACAGCTCCTACGAGCAGTACTTC.

This chain links TRBV20-1 with TRBJ2-7, with 10 bases matching TRBD1. The CDR3 extends over 16 amino acids. CDR1 is DFQATT, CDR2 SNEGSKA, per germline (reference sequence). V dropped 0 bases and J dropped 3; count of bases not matched to a gene: 8. The CDR3 protein is CSARDPFRDRGYEQYF. In DNA form, the CDR3 reads TGCAGTGCTAGAGATCCATTCCGGGACAGGGGCTACGAGCAGTACTTC.

The gene calls are TRBV2 and TRBJ1-2, with D uncertain. Germline-derived CDR1 and CDR2 are SNHLY and FYNNEI. The V and J ends lost 5 bases and 8 bases respectively, with 18 bases between them. The CDR3 loop spans 14 amino acids. CDR3 nucleotide sequence: TGTGCCAGCAGTTACCGGGCCCTAGGAGGGGGCTACACCTTC. It is translated as CASSYRALGGGYTF.

The table lists this clonotype with many counts. This chain links TRBV6-6 with TRBJ2-5; TRBD2 matches 8 bases. V shed 2 bases, J shed 5 bases, and the junction held 1 base outside the gene matches. The germline V gene encodes CDR1 MNHNY and CDR2 SVGAGI (reference sequence). CDR3 size: 13 residues. The CDR3 reads CASSYGGGETQYF. The CDR3 nucleotides read TGTGCCAGCAGTTACGGCGGGGGGGAGACCCAGTACTTC.

V usage is TRBV7-2 and J usage is TRBJ1-2, with D unclear. This CDR3 is built from 14 residues. Germline V gene sequence: CDR1 SGHTA, CDR2 FQGNSA. V gave up 4 bases and J gave up 2 bases, with 11 bases separating them. The CDR3 DNA sequence: TGTGCCAGCAGCTACTCTGCGGGCAACTATGGCTACACCTTC. It codes for CASSYSAGNYGYTF.

This clonotype was detected only a few times. The V call is TRBV5-6, the J call TRBJ2-1, with no clear D. CDR1 SGHDT and CDR2 YYEEEE come from the germline V gene. This CDR3 spans 12 amino acids. Trimming took off 3 bases at V and 10 bases at J, with 11 bases between the two ends. In nucleotides, the CDR3 is TGTGCCAGCAGCTACCAAACGACGGAGCAGTTCTTC. This sequence encodes CASSYQTTEQFF.

In this sample, this clonotype turned up many times. The CDR3 sequence: CASSLAGSLAGETGELFF. CDR3 sequence (DNA): TGTGCCAGCAGCTTGGCCGGTTCCCTAGCGGGAGAAACCGGGGAGCTGTTTTTT. V gene TRBV5-5 combines with J gene TRBJ2-2; 10 bases are shared with TRBD2. Germline CDR1 is SGHKS and CDR2 is YYEKEE (reference sequence). The V gene end was trimmed by 0 bases and the J gene end by 5 bases; junction bases not matched to a gene: 10. This CDR3 comprises 18 residues.

This clonotype was counted many times. The chain links TRBV7-2 to TRBJ1-2; maybe TRBD1 (5 bases). CDR1 and CDR2 (germline): SGHTA, FQGNSA. The CDR3 runs to 12 residues. The V and J ends lost 5 bases and 4 bases respectively, with 8 bases between them. CDR3 DNA: TGTGCCAGCAGCCCAGGGACCTATGGCTACACCTTC. It specifies CASSPGTYGYTF.

This sequence joins TRBV28 and TRBJ1-2, with D unclear. Trimming cost V 5 bases and J 2 bases, with 12 bases left between them. Germline assignment: CDR1 MDHEN and CDR2 SYDVKM. The CDR3 spans 14 residues. In nucleotides, the CDR3 is TGTGCCAGCAGTCCGCACGCCTCAAACTATGGCTACACCTTC. Its translation: CASSPHASNYGYTF.

The chain carries TRBV7-9 and TRBJ2-3, with no clear D. Trimming removed 5 bases at V and 3 bases at J, with 18 bases between. CDR3 length: 16 residues. The germline CDR1 and CDR2 sequences are SEHNR and FQNEAQ (reference sequence). CDR3 sequence: CASSPCKSLKTDTQYF. CDR3 bases: TGTGCCAGCAGCCCCTGCAAGTCACTAAAAACAGATACGCAGTATTTT.